The rows below give T cell receptor beta chains drawn from one sample of a study of cytotoxic CD8 clonotypes in ibrutinib-treated CLL. Measured with immunoSEQ multiplex PCR; TCRdb has only the in-frame clones, and not every one. The data hold 150,000 or so clones, with less than 85% observed a single time. The source material was PBMCs, sampled after 24 months of ibrutinib treatment. All receptors derive from a human donor with chronic lymphocytic leukemia. Both conserved end residues are trimmed from each CDR3. Fields, in order: clone size, J gene, V gene, CDR3 length, CDR3 protein. Expanded clones are given a class, and other clones once, few, many or no size at all.

. | TRBJ1-2 | TRBV4-1 | 11 | ASSQGQGYGYT
. | TRBJ2-1 | TRBV6-6 | 12 | AAGRSGVQHEQF
. | TRBJ1-1 | TRBV6-1 | 12 | ATRASRGNTEAF
. | TRBJ1-6 | TRBV6-1 | 12 | ASSRDRDNSPLH
. | TRBJ1-5 | TRBV5-8 | 13 | ASSFADRGHQPQH
. | TRBJ2-7 | TRBV29-1 | 9 | SVVGRGEQY
. | TRBJ2-7 | TRBV7-2 | 14 | ASRGGVYRGTYEQY
. | TRBJ2-5 | TRBV2 | 8 | ASRRETQY
. | TRBJ2-5 | TRBV5-6 | 14 | ASSPTSGAYQETQY
. | TRBJ1-5 | TRBV18 | 12 | ASSWTGGDQPQH
. | TRBJ1-4 | TRBV7-9 | 13 | ASSLSGREGGQLF
. | TRBJ2-7 | TRBV27 | 9 | ASSSGYEQY
. | TRBJ2-7 | TRBV19 | 11 | ASSIRRGDEQY
. | TRBJ2-5 | TRBV6-6 | 9 | ASSEKETQY
. | TRBJ2-3 | TRBV5-5 | 13 | ASSHDLSGGDTQY
. | TRBJ1-1 | TRBV11-2 | 12 | ASSVGQGHTEAF
few | TRBJ2-5 | TRBV7-2 | 12 | ASSLGKAGATQY
. | TRBJ2-5 | TRBV11-2 | 13 | ASSLYGEYQETQY
. | TRBJ1-2 | TRBV19 | 13 | ASSLRGSGDYGYT
. | TRBJ1-5 | TRBV28 | 13 | ASSPSRGRNQPQH
once | TRBJ1-2 | TRBV15 | 11 | ATSPDDNYGYT
. | TRBJ2-1 | TRBV19 | 14 | ASRPRAGTWYNEQF
. | TRBJ1-4 | TRBV15 | 12 | ATSPLPTNEKLF
few | TRBJ2-2 | TRBV11-2 | 14 | ASRSDGRTNTGELF
. | TRBJ2-3 | TRBV6-5 | 13 | ASSRDTQRADTQY
. | TRBJ1-1 | TRBV20-1 | 9 | SARANTEAF
. | TRBJ1-4 | TRBV6-5 | 11 | ASSRTRNEKLF
once | TRBJ1-1 | TRBV11-2 | 9 | ASSLDIEAF
few | TRBJ2-3 | TRBV30 | 9 | AGGRRDTQY
. | TRBJ2-5 | TRBV4-3 | 14 | ASSQDLGGEGETQY
. | TRBJ2-2 | TRBV4-2 | 16 | ASSQRLAGGTATGELF
. | TRBJ1-5 | TRBV4-2 | 12 | ASSLDTYNQPQH
. | TRBJ1-4 | TRBV5-8 | 14 | ASSLFFSQFNEKLF
. | TRBJ2-3 | TRBV7-9 | 13 | ASSYRGFEGDTQY
. | TRBJ2-5 | TRBV7-2 | 12 | ASIPYRDQETQY
. | TRBJ1-2 | TRBV5-1 | 14 | ASSLGRQGSSYGYT
. | TRBJ1-5 | TRBV19 | 14 | ASSISPQGGNQPQH
. | TRBJ2-2 | TRBV27 | 17 | ASSLSITGGGKVFGELF
. | TRBJ1-2 | TRBV7-2 | 10 | ASSLPRYGYT
few | TRBJ1-5 | TRBV25-1 | 12 | ASRGTGPYQPQH
. | TRBJ2-1 | TRBV5-1 | 16 | ASSLLLAGGPYYNEQF
. | TRBJ1-5 | TRBV19 | 14 | ASSTNDRLEDQPQH
. | TRBJ2-3 | TRBV7-2 | 13 | ASRRIAGAGDTQY
few | TRBJ1-1 | TRBV5-4 | 12 | ASSLATGRTEAF
. | TRBJ2-7 | TRBV9 | 13 | ASSPGQGGRYEQY
. | TRBJ1-5 | TRBV6-5 | 14 | ASSSAAGRTNQPQH
. | TRBJ1-6 | TRBV5-1 | 13 | ASSGAQGSNSPLH
. | TRBJ2-7 | TRBV28 | 14 | ASSLSSNRGFYEQY
. | TRBJ2-2 | TRBV2 | 15 | ASSERGLGLATGELF
. | TRBJ2-1 | TRBV15 | 11 | ATSRETMTEQF
. | TRBJ2-7 | TRBV7-9 | 11 | ASSLGTADEQY
. | TRBJ2-7 | TRBV27 | 13 | ASSLAGLASYEQY
. | TRBJ1-1 | TRBV18 | 13 | ASSANGQGVTEAF
. | TRBJ2-7 | TRBV2 | 12 | ASSEDRGGGEQY
. | TRBJ2-6 | TRBV7-7 | 12 | ASSPVSGANVLT
. | TRBJ1-5 | TRBV7-9 | 13 | ASSLEGRVGDPQH
. | TRBJ1-4 | TRBV20-1 | 9 | SAPRNEKLF
. | TRBJ2-6 | TRBV4-2 | 15 | ASSQGTGISGANVLT
. | TRBJ2-1 | TRBV9 | 13 | ASSVEASGRGEQF